This TCR beta chain was identified during a study of vaccination and CD4 T cells after COVID-19. Documented treatment: 10-day PBMC culture with coronavirus spike peptide pools or control peptides (ViraFEST assay). Concerning this clonotype itself: Its target is not known.

The CDR3 runs 16 residues. The trim removed 4 bases at V and 4 bases at J, leaving 11 bases unmatched. Sequenced with the Oncomine TCR Beta short-read assay was DNA taken from cultured CD4+ T cells. TCRdb independently ran MiXCR on the PCR reads; one entry per CDR3 protein. Seen here are 25,000 or so distinct CDR3 sequences, roughly 44% observed once, and the top ten hold about 7%. The chain recombines TRBV12-3 or TRBV12-4 with TRBJ2-5; 8 nucleotides align to TRBD2. This sequence originates from a human donor who had recovered from COVID-19. Sequencing used CD4+ T cells from blood, cultured in vitro. CDR3 sequence reads: CASSSGRGGGIETQYF. The CDR3 DNA reads TGTGCCAGCAGTTCCGGTCGGGGGGGAGGCATAGAGACCCAGTACTTC.